Each of the 20 T cell receptor beta chains below was sequenced from the same sample in a study of control samples from healthy donors and cancer patients. The assay was immunoSEQ multiplex PCR, and TCRdb's table has in-frame clones only and misses some. This table holds about 190,000 clones. Specimen: blood. The receptors stem from a woman in her twenties or thirties in good health.

The gene calls are TRBV7-9 and TRBJ2-7, with 8 bases identical to TRBD1. With V trimmed by 5 bases and J by 0 bases, 9 bases remained unmatched. Germline CDR1 reads SEHNR; CDR2 reads FQNEAQ (reference sequence). The CDR3 runs to 16 residues. For the CDR3, the DNA is TGTGCCAGCAGCCTGAACAGGGGGGTAAGCTCCTACGAGCAGTACTTC. This sequence encodes CASSLNRGVSSYEQYF.

J is TRBJ1-3 and V is TRBV28; 7 nucleotides match TRBD1. This CDR3 has 14 residues. V lost 6 bases, J lost 4 bases, and 6 bases stayed unmatched. Germline lookup yields CDR1 MDHEN and CDR2 SYDVKM. The CDR3 region is CASRPGTAGNTIYF. The CDR3 bases are TGTGCCAGCAGGCCTGGGACAGCCGGAAACACCATATATTTT.

The gene calls are TRBV7-2 and TRBJ1-4; TRBD1 matches 7 bases. CDR1 and CDR2 (germline): SGHTA, FQGNSA. After removal of 10 bases from V and 7 bases from J, the junction contained 15 bases not matched to a gene. CDR3 length equals 15 residues. The chain's CDR3 is CATKKGDSPFEKLFF. CDR3 nucleotides: TGTGCCACCAAGAAGGGGGACAGCCCTTTTGAAAAACTGTTTTTT.

The chain joins TRBV27 to TRBJ1-6; 7 bases fit TRBD1. The CDR3 contains 17 residues. Per germline, CDR1 MNHEY and CDR2 SMNVEV (reference sequence). Losses at the gene ends were 6 bases for V and 7 bases for J; bases not matched to a gene: 15. For the CDR3, the DNA is TGTGCCAGCAGGTGGGTTGGAAGGGACAGATTGAATTCACCCCTCCACTTT. It specifies CASRWVGRDRLNSPLHF.

The rearrangement joins TRBV10-3 to TRBJ2-3; D might be TRBD2 (7 bases). Trimming stripped 3 bases from V and 8 bases from J, with 15 bases between. From germline, CDR1 is ENHRY and CDR2 SYGVKD. This CDR3 has 14 residues. CDR3 in amino acids: CAISEEARGGTQYF. The CDR3, as DNA: TGTGCCATCAGTGAAGAGGCTAGGGGGGGTACGCAGTATTTT.

The CDR3 loop is CASSNVRDNEQFF. The CDR3 DNA follows: TGTGCCAGCAGTAACGTCAGGGATAATGAGCAGTTCTTC. The J gene is TRBJ2-1, the V gene TRBV6-2 or TRBV6-3; TRBD1 might be the D (5 bases). The CDR3 totals 13 residues. Germline CDR1 MNHEY, CDR2 SVGEGT. V dropped 5 bases and J dropped 7 bases, with 12 bases sitting between them.

The V call is TRBV28, the J call TRBJ1-1; D gene unclear. Germline V gene data show CDR1 as MDHEN and CDR2 as SYDVKM. CDR3 length: 12 residues. The germline V and J ends were trimmed by 3 bases and 11 bases, with 13 bases remaining between them. Written as DNA, the CDR3 is TGTGCCAGCAGTTTCCCGGGCCAGTGGGCTTTCTTT. Its protein is CASSFPGQWAFF.

The rearrangement uses TRBV4-1 and TRBJ2-3; no reliable D call. The CDR3 extends over 12 amino acids. The germline V gene encodes CDR1 MGHRA and CDR2 YSYEKL. V lost 3 bases and J 4 bases, leaving 5 bases between the germline ends. Here the CDR3 reads CASSQRADTQYF. In DNA, the CDR3 is TGCGCCAGCAGCCAGAGAGCAGATACGCAGTATTTT.

The CDR3 DNA reads as TGTGCCAGCAGGGACAGCCGCACTAGCACAGATACGCAGTATTTT. It yields the protein CASRDSRTSTDTQYF. This chain connects TRBV2 to TRBJ2-3; a weak D match, TRBD1 (6 bases). V shed 6 bases and J shed 0 bases, with 13 bases lying between them. CDR3 length: 15 residues. CDR1 and CDR2 from the germline V gene are SNHLY and FYNNEI.

This chain uses TRBV6-5 with TRBJ1-1; D is uncertain. Germline V gene data show CDR1 as MNHEY and CDR2 as SVGAGI. The CDR3 extends over 13 amino acids. With 8 bases removed from V and 5 bases from J, the gap between germline ends came to 15 bases. The CDR3 sequence: CASGLTELTEAFF. As DNA, the CDR3 is TGTGCCAGCGGGTTAACAGAGCTAACTGAAGCTTTCTTT.

V gene TRBV27 combines with J gene TRBJ1-2, with unresolved D. Trimming took 4 bases from V and 1 from J, leaving 4 bases between them. Germline CDR1 is MNHEY and CDR2 is SMNVEV (reference sequence). The CDR3 consists of 12 residues. CDR3 in DNA: TGTGCCAGCAGTTCCAGTAACTATGGCTACACCTTC. Translation gives CASSSSNYGYTF.

Details on this clone: A junction end diverges from the germline sequence, so it may reflect a read error. V gene TRBV29-1 combines with J gene TRBJ1-2, with a possible D match to TRBD1 (5 bases). In germline, CDR1 is SQVTM, CDR2 ANQGSEA. CDR3 length: 10 residues. CDR3 sequence (DNA): TGCAGCGTTGAGGGGGGATCTGGGTCCTTC. Its translation is CSVEGGSGSF.

V and J are TRBV7-2 and TRBJ2-1; 8 bases match TRBD1. Per germline, CDR1 SGHTA and CDR2 FQGNSA. This CDR3 is built from 14 residues. J gave up 9 bases and V 0 bases, and 4 bases lay outside the gene matches. The CDR3 nucleotides read TGTGCCAGCAGCTTAGCCCGGACAGGGTCTGAGCAGTTCTTC. This codes for CASSLARTGSEQFF.

The CDR3 DNA sequence: TGTGCCAGCAGCCCCGGACAGAACACTGAAGCTTTCTTT. Protein: CASSPGQNTEAFF. The J gene is TRBJ1-1, the V gene TRBV7-3; tentative D call: TRBD1 (5 bases). This CDR3 region has 13 residues. Germline CDR1 is SGHTA and CDR2 is FQGTGA. The V and J ends lost 5 bases and 1 base respectively, with 8 bases between them.

The V gene is TRBV5-1, the J gene TRBJ2-4; 8 bases match TRBD1. The CDR3 runs to 15 residues. With V trimmed by 0 bases and J by 8 bases, 7 bases remained unmatched. Germline V gene lookup returns CDR1 SGHRS and CDR2 YFSETQ. The CDR3 bases are TGCGCCAGCAGCTTGGGGCATAACAGGGGGGACATTCAGTACTTC. The encoded protein is CASSLGHNRGDIQYF.

The DNA of the CDR3 is TGTGCCAGCAGTGAGGGACAGGAGTCAGCCCGCTACTACGAGCAGTACTTC. This sequence encodes CASSEGQESARYYEQYF. The gene calls are TRBV25-1 and TRBJ2-7; 8 bases match TRBD1. This CDR3 is 17 amino acids long. V lost 3 bases to trimming and J lost 3 bases; unmatched junction nucleotides: 13. Germline V CDR1 and CDR2: MGHDK, SYGVNS.

The chain employs TRBV6-5 and TRBJ2-1; 12 nucleotides match TRBD2. The CDR3 has 14 residues. The germline V gene encodes CDR1 MNHEY and CDR2 SVGAGI. The junction had 8 bases not matched to a gene; V was cut back by 11 bases and J by 6 bases. The CDR3 loop is CAAPRTSGANEQFF. The DNA of the CDR3 is TGTGCCGCCCCGAGGACTAGCGGGGCCAATGAGCAGTTCTTC.

This chain links TRBV9 with TRBJ2-3; the D gene could be TRBD1 or TRBD2 (5 bases each). Per germline, CDR1 SGDLS and CDR2 YYNGEE. This CDR3 comprises 15 residues. Trimming stripped 0 bases from V and 1 base from J, with 9 bases between. CDR3 sequence: CASSVGGRGTDTQYF. The DNA for the CDR3 is TGTGCCAGCAGCGTAGGGGGACGGGGCACAGATACGCAGTATTTT.

The V and J genes are TRBV19 and TRBJ2-6; D is ambiguous. The CDR3 consists of 15 residues. CDR1 is LNHDA and CDR2 is SQIVND in the germline V gene (reference sequence). Deletions cut 3 bases from V and 3 bases from J, with 9 bases between. The DNA for the CDR3 is TGTGCCAGTAGTATCGTCTCTTATGGGGCCAACGTCCTGACTTTC. Its translation is CASSIVSYGANVLTF.

The chain uses TRBV5-6 and TRBJ1-2; maybe TRBD1 (5 bases). The germline V gene encodes CDR1 SGHDT and CDR2 YYEEEE. The CDR3 consists of 15 residues. V was clipped by 4 bases and J by 4 bases, with 17 bases between them. CDR3 amino acids: CASSTYRSGSYGYTF. The CDR3 bases are TGTGCCAGCAGCACCTACAGGAGTGGGTCCTATGGCTACACCTTC.